This T cell receptor beta chain was found in a study of response to subunit inactivated influenza vaccine. For this clonotype: Its antigen is still unknown.

TCRdb called the RT-PCR reads again in MiXCR, with one record for every CDR3 protein. The sample yields hundreds of thousands of distinct CDR3 sequences, over 11% seen once. General study findings and limits: That few new T cells are recruited by each seasonal influenza vaccination was the authors' suggestion.

Between the trimmed V and J ends, which lost 5 bases and 4 bases, there was a span of 11 bases. Germline-derived CDR1 and CDR2 are MNHNS and SASEGT. This CDR3 is built from 14 residues. This sequence joins TRBV6-1 and TRBJ2-2; D may be TRBD2 (6 bases). The sequence came from a man over 45 who received an inactivated influenza vaccine. The sequencing used PBMCs from blood, collected 14 to 15 days before vaccination. The CDR3 DNA is TGTGCCAGCAGTCCGCGGGGCCGCACCGGGGAGCTGTTTTTT. Amino acids: CASSPRGRTGELFF.